Listed below are T cell receptor beta chains from one sample, sequenced in a study of OX40 agonist ivuxolimab in advanced cancers. The data were produced by immunoSEQ multiplex PCR, yet TCRdb's version contains in-frame clones alone and is incomplete. The sample includes tens of thousands of clones, under 95% seen only once; the top ten take 0.33%. The sample in question was CD4+ or CD8+ T cells sorted from blood, obtained in a trial of the OX40 agonist ivuxolimab. Receptors were obtained from an adult with an advanced solid tumor such as melanoma, head and neck, liver or kidney cancer. The CDR3 runs from the conserved cysteine through the conserved F or W. The D gene is left open where the match is weak. Clone size is stated in some rows and not others, as once, few, many or a class when expanded.

TRBJ2-7 | - | TRBV6-1 | - | CASSQYYEQYF | TGTGCCAGCAGTCAATACTACGAGCAGTACTTC
TRBJ1-4 | - | TRBV5-6 | - | CASSSWMGEKLFF | TGTGCCAGCAGCTCTTGGATGGGGGAAAAACTGTTTTTT
TRBJ2-1 | - | TRBV29-1 | TRBD1 | CSVALTGDVEQFF | TGCAGCGTTGCGTTGACAGGGGATGTCGAGCAGTTCTTC
TRBJ2-5 | - | TRBV21-1 | - | CASSGTNRDTHIQETQYF | TGTGCCAGCAGCGGAACAAACCGGGACACCCACATACAAGAGACCCAGTACTTC
TRBJ2-3 | - | TRBV18 | TRBD2 | CASSGGSGTITDTQYF | TGTGCCAGCTCAGGTGGTAGCGGGACAATCACAGATACGCAGTATTTT
TRBJ2-7 | once | TRBV28 | - | CASLTATPYEQYF | TGTGCCAGCCTGACCGCGACACCCTACGAGCAGTACTTC
TRBJ2-1 | - | TRBV6-1 | - | CASSEAAPSPYNEQFF | TGTGCCAGCAGTGAAGCGGCCCCGAGCCCCTACAATGAGCAGTTCTTC
TRBJ2-7 | - | TRBV7-2 | - | CASSLQWGNEQYF | TGTGCCAGCAGCTTACAATGGGGTAACGAGCAGTACTTC
TRBJ2-7 | - | TRBV5-4 | TRBD2 | CASSPATSGTYEQYF | TGTGCCAGCAGCCCAGCTACTAGCGGGACGTACGAGCAGTACTTC
TRBJ2-5 | - | TRBV7-9 | TRBD2 | CASSLAKGLAGAETQYF | TGTGCCAGCAGCTTAGCCAAGGGACTAGCGGGAGCTGAGACCCAGTACTTC
TRBJ2-1 | - | TRBV7-3 | TRBD2 | CASSQLPAGVNEQFF | TGTGCCAGCAGCCAGCTCCCAGCGGGAGTTAATGAGCAGTTCTTC
TRBJ2-1 | once | TRBV6-1 | TRBD2 | CASSEVAGYNEQFF | TGTGCCAGCAGTGAGGTAGCGGGGTACAATGAGCAGTTCTTC
TRBJ2-5 | - | TRBV5-4 | TRBD2 | CASSSRTSAQETQYF | TGTGCCAGCAGCTCCAGGACTAGCGCTCAAGAGACCCAGTACTTC
TRBJ2-5 | - | TRBV5-1 | - | CASSLLAGQETQYF | TGCGCCAGCAGCTTGCTGGCAGGCCAAGAGACCCAGTACTTC
TRBJ2-3 | once | TRBV7-2 | - | CASSPPLPMDTQYF | TGTGCCAGCAGCCCCCCTTTACCTATGGATACGCAGTATTTT
TRBJ2-7 | - | TRBV21-1 | - | CASTGQSRPTSGEQYF | TGTGCCAGCACCGGACAGTCCAGACCGACTAGCGGAGAGCAGTACTTC
TRBJ2-5 | - | TRBV7-6 | TRBD1 | CASSEWDRGRVETQYF | TGTGCCAGCAGCGAATGGGACAGGGGGCGAGTAGAGACCCAGTACTTC
TRBJ1-6 | - | TRBV4-3 | - | CASSQAGHSSSYNSPLHF | TGCGCCAGCAGCCAGGCCGGACATTCGAGCTCCTATAATTCACCCCTCCACTTT
TRBJ1-1 | - | TRBV18 | TRBD1 | CASSPRTGAGTEAFF | TGTGCCAGCTCACCTAGAACAGGGGCCGGCACTGAAGCTTTCTTT
TRBJ2-1 | - | TRBV7-2 | TRBD1 | CASSLYGQGGTYNEQFF | TGTGCCAGCAGCTTATACGGACAGGGTGGGACCTACAATGAGCAGTTCTTC
TRBJ2-3 | - | TRBV5-6 | TRBD1 | CASSLDRGFTDTQYF | TGTGCCAGCAGCTTGGACAGGGGTTTCACAGATACGCAGTATTTT
TRBJ2-3 | - | TRBV2 | TRBD1 | CASSARTGRPPLASTDTQYF | TGTGCCAGCAGTGCACGGACAGGGCGTCCCCCACTAGCTAGCACAGATACGCAGTATTTT
TRBJ2-6 | - | TRBV6-1 | - | CASRAGGSGANVLTF | TGTGCCAGCAGGGCCGGGGGCTCTGGGGCCAACGTCCTGACTTTC
TRBJ2-2 | - | TRBV7-2 | - | CASSLTSQGGTGELFF | TGTGCCAGCAGCTTAACTTCCCAAGGGGGCACCGGGGAGCTGTTTTTT
TRBJ2-7 | - | TRBV28 | TRBD2 | CASSEHSGRAGGEQYF | TGTGCCAGCAGTGAACATAGCGGGAGGGCTGGAGGCGAGCAGTACTTC